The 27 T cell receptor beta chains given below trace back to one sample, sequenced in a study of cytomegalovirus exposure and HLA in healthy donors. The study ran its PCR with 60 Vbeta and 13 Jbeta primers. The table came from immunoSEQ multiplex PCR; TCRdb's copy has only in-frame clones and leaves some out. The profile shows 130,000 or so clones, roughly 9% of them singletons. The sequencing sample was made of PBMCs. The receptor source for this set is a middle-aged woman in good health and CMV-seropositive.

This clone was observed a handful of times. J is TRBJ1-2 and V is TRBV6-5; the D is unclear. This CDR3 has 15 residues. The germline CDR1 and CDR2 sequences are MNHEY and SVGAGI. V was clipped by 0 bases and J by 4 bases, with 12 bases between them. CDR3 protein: CASSYSTLSGYGYTF. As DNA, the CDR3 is TGTGCCAGCAGTTACTCAACTCTAAGCGGCTATGGCTACACCTTC.

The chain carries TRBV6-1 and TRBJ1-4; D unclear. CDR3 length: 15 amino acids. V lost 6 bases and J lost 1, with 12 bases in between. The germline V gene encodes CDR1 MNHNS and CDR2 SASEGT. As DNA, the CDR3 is TGTGCCAGCAGAAGCACACTAGGAACTAATGAAAAACTGTTTTTT. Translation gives CASRSTLGTNEKLFF.

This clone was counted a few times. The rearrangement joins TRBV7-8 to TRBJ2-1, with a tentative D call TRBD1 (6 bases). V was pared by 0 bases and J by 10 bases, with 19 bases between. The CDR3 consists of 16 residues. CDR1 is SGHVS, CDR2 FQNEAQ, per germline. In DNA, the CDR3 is TGTGCCAGCAGCTTAGCGAGAAAGGGCCCTACAGGGGAGCAGTTCTTC. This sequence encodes CASSLARKGPTGEQFF. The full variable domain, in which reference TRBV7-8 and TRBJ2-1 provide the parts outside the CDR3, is GAGVSQSPRYKVAKRGQDVALRCDPISGHVSLFWYQQALGQGPEFLTYFQNEAQLDKSGLPSDRFFAERPEGSVSTLKIQRTQQEDSAVYLCASSLARKGPTGEQFFGPGTRLTVL.

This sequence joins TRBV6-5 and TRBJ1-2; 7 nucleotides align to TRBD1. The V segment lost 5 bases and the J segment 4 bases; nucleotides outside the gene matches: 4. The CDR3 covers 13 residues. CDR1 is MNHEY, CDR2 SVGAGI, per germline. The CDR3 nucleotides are TGTGCCAGCAGTCGAACAGGGGCCTATGGCTACACCTTC. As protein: CASSRTGAYGYTF.

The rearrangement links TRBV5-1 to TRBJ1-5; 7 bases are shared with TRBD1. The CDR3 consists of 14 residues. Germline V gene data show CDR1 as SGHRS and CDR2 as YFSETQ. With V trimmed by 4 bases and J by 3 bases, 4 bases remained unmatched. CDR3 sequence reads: CASSPGQPNQPQHF. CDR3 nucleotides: TGCGCCAGCAGCCCGGGACAGCCCAATCAGCCCCAGCATTTT.

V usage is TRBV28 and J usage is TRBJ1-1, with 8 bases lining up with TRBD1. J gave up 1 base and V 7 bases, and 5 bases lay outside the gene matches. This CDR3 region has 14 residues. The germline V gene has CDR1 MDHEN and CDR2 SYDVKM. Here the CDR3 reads CASITRGRNTEAFF. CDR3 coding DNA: TGTGCCAGCATTACCAGGGGGCGGAACACTGAAGCTTTCTTT.

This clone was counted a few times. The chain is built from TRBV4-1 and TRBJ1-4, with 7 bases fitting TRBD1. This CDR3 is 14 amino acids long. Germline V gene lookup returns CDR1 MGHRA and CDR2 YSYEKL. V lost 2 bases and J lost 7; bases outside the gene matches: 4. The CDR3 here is CASSQPDRVEKLFF. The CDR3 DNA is TGCGCCAGCAGCCAACCCGACAGGGTTGAAAAACTGTTTTTT.

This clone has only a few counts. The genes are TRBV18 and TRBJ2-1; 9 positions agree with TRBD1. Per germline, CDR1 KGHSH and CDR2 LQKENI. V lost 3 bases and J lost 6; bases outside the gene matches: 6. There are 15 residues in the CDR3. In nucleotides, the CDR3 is TGTGCCAGCTCACCCGGGACAGGGTCGGCCAATGAGCAGTTCTTC. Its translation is CASSPGTGSANEQFF.

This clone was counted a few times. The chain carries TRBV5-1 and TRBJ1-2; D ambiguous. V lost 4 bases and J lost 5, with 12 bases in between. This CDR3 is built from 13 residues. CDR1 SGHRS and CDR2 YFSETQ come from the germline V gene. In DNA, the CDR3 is TGCGCCAGCAGCCCAGATGCTCGATATGGCTACACCTTC. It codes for CASSPDARYGYTF.

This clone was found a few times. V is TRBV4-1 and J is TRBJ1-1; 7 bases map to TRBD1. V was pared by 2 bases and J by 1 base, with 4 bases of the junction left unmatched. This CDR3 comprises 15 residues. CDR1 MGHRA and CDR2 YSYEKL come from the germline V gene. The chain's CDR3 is CASSQKGAGNTEAFF. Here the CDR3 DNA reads TGCGCCAGCAGCCAAAAGGGGGCCGGGAACACTGAAGCTTTCTTT.

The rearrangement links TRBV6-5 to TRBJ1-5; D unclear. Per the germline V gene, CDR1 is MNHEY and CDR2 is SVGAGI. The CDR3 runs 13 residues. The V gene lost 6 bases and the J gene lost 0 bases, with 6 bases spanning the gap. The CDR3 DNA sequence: TGTGCCAGCAGCCGCGTTAGCAATCAGCCCCAGCATTTT. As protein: CASSRVSNQPQHF.

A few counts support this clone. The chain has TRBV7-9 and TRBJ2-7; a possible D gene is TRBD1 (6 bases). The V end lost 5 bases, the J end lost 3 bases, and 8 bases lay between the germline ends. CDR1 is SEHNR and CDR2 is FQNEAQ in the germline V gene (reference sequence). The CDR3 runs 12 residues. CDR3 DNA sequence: TGTGCCAGCAGCACAGGGTTCTACGAGCAGTACTTC. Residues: CASSTGFYEQYF.

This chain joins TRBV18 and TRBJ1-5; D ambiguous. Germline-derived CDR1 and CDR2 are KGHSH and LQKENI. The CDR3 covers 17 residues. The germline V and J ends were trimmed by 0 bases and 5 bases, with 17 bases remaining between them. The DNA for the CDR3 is TGTGCCAGCTCACCACCGGCGGGAGTGCAGAGAGATCAGCCCCAGCATTTT. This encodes CASSPPAGVQRDQPQHF.

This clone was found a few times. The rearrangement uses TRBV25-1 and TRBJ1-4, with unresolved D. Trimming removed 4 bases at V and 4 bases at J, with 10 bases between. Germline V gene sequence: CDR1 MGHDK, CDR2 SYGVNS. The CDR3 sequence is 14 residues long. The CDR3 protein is CASSVEGYNEKLFF. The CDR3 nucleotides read TGTGCCAGCAGTGTCGAGGGCTATAATGAAAAACTGTTTTTT.

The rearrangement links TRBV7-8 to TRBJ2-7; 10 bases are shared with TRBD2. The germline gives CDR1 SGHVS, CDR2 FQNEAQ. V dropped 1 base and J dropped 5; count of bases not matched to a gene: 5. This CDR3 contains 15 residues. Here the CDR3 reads CASSLEVAGGHEQYF. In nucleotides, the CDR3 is TGTGCCAGCAGCTTAGAGGTAGCGGGGGGCCACGAGCAGTACTTC.

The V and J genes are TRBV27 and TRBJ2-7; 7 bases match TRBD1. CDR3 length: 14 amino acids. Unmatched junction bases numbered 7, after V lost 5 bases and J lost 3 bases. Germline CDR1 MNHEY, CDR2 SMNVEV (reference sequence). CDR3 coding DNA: TGTGCCAGCAGTCCCCAGGGACAGCTCTACGAGCAGTACTTC. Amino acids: CASSPQGQLYEQYF.

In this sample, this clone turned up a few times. The CDR3 loop is CASSWDRGLGYTF. In nucleotides, the CDR3 is TGTGCCAGCAGCTGGGACAGGGGGCTTGGCTACACCTTC. V gene TRBV7-2 combines with J gene TRBJ1-2; 12 bases are a match to TRBD1. V was clipped by 4 bases and J by 7 bases; unmatched bases: 1. Germline values: CDR1 SGHTA, CDR2 FQGNSA. The CDR3 has 13 amino acids. The whole variable domain, remainder taken from reference TRBV7-2 and TRBJ1-2, is GAGVSQSPSNKVTEKGKDVELRCDPISGHTALYWYRQSLGQGLEFLIYFQGNSAPDKSGLPSDRFSAERTGGSVSTLTIQRTQQEDSAVYLCASSWDRGLGYTFGSGTRLTVV.

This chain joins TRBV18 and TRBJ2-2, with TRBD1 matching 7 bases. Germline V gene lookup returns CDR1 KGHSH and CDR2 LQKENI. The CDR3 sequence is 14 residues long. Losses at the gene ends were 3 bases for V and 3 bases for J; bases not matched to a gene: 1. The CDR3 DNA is TGTGCCAGCTCACCTACAGGGGACACCGGGGAGCTGTTTTTT. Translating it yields CASSPTGDTGELFF. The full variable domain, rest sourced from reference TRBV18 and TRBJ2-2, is NAGVMQNPRHLVRRRGQEARLRCSPMKGHSHVYWYRQLPEEGLKFMVYLQKENIIDESGMPKERFSAEFPKEGPSILRIQQVVRGDSAAYFCASSPTGDTGELFFGEGSRLTVL.

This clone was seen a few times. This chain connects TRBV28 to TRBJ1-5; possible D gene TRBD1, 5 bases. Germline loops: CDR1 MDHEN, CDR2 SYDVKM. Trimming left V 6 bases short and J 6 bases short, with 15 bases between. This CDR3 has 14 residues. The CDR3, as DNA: TGTGCCAGCAGCCTCCCAGGGAACTTTCAGCCCCAGCATTTT. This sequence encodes CASSLPGNFQPQHF.

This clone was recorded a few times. CDR3 loop: CASSVGGDSWSEQFF. The DNA for the CDR3 is TGTGCCAGCAGCGTAGGGGGGGACTCCTGGAGTGAGCAGTTCTTC. J is TRBJ2-1 and V is TRBV9, with D possibly TRBD2 on 6 matching bases. The CDR3 has 15 residues. Trimming pared 0 bases from V and 9 bases from J, leaving 16 bases between. Per germline, CDR1 SGDLS and CDR2 YYNGEE.

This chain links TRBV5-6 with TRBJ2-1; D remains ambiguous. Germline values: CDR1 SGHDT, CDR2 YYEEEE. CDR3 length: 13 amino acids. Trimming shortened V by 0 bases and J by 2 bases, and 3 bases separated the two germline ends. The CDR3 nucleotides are TGTGCCAGCAGCTTGGTTACCTACAATGAGCAGTTCTTC. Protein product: CASSLVTYNEQFF.

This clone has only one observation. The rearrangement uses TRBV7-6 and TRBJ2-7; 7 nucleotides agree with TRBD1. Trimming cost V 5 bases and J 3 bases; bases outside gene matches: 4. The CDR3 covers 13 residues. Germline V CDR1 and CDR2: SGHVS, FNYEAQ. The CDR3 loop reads CASSPRTGYEQYF. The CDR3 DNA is TGTGCCAGCAGCCCGCGGACAGGCTACGAGCAGTACTTC.

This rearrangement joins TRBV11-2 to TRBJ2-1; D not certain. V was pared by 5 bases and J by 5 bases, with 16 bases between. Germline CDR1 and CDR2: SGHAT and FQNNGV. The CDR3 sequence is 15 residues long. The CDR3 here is CASSPQVGRNNEQFF. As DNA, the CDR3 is TGTGCCAGCAGCCCCCAGGTCGGTAGGAACAATGAGCAGTTCTTC. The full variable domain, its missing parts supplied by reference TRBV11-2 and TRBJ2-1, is EAGVAQSPRYKIIEKRQSVAFWCNPISGHATLYWYQQILGQGPKLLIQFQNNGVVDDSQLPKDRFSAERLKGVDSTLKIQPAKLEDSAVYLCASSPQVGRNNEQFFGPGTRLTVL.

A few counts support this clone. CDR3 sequence: CASSPLGGGGYGYTF. The CDR3 DNA sequence: TGTGCCAGCAGCCCCCTAGGGGGAGGGGGCTATGGCTACACCTTC. V usage is TRBV14 and J usage is TRBJ1-2; a weak D match, TRBD1 (6 bases). CDR3 length equals 15 residues. Per germline, CDR1 SGHDN and CDR2 FVKESK. V gave up 4 bases and J gave up 4 bases, with 16 bases separating them.

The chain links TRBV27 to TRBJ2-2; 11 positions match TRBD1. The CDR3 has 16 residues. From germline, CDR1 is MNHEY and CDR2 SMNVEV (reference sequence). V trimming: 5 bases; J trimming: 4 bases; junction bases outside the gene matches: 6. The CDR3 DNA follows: TGTGCCAGCAGTCCCGGACAGGGGGCGCCCACCGGGGAGCTGTTTTTT. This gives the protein CASSPGQGAPTGELFF.

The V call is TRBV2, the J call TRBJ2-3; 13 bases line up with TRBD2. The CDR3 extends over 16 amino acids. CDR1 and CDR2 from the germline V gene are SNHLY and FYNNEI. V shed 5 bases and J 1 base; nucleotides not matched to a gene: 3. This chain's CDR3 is CASSLLAGGRTDTQYF. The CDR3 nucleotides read TGTGCCAGCAGTCTACTAGCGGGGGGGCGCACAGATACGCAGTATTTT.

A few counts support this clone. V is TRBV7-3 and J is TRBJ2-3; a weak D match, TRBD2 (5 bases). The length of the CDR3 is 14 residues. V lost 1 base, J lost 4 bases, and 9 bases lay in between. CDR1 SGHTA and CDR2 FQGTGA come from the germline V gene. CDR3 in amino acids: CASSLKLGADTQYF. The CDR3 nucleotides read TGTGCCAGCAGCTTAAAGCTCGGGGCAGATACGCAGTATTTT.